The present entry profiles one T cell receptor (beta chain) with its context. Its specificity is not known. The entry originates in a study of shared clonotypes between healthy human individuals. In the sorted-subset replicate PCRs, 150 to 250 ng DNA, tens of thousands of T cell genomes, was used. Profiled with immunoSEQ multiplex PCR; TCRdb holds only in-frame clones, not every one. The sample yields about 1.1 million clones, approximately 80% seen once. General observations from the study: Among four donors, about 4.6% of naive CD4 clonotypes were found in common.

This CDR3 comprises 12 residues. In germline, CDR1 is SNHLY, CDR2 FYNNEI. Trimming left V 2 bases short and J 4 bases short, with 3 bases between. The TCR sequence derives from a man between 18 and 29 years old in good health. Some clones in this sample may be carry-over from other donors' samples. This chain connects TRBV2 to TRBJ1-3, with unresolved D. Sequencing used memory CD4+ T cells from PBMCs. Subset specified: CD45RA-negative fraction. CDR3 nucleotide sequence: TGTGCCAGCAGTGAAAACGGAAACACCATATATTTT. This translates into CASSENGNTIYF.